This TCR beta chain was captured by sequencing in a study of early T cells in non-severe SARS-CoV-2 infection. Looking at the study overall: Sequencing targeted bulk RNA from unsorted whole blood, leaving chains unpaired.

Attachment of unique molecular identifiers to individual cDNA molecules was performed. MiXCR, run by TCRdb on the 5' RACE reads, gives a single entry per CDR3 protein. The sample includes 68,000 or so distinct CDR3 sequences, 12% of them seen just once. This clonotype was observed many times. Antigen specificity is unknown. Findings of the study overall: VDJdb matching favored anti-spike CD8 responses, missing private and CD4 specificities.

CDR3 length: 12 residues. Germline-derived CDR1 and CDR2 are SGHRS and YFSETQ. With 4 bases removed from V and 11 bases from J, the gap between germline ends came to 15 bases. The TCR originated in an adult who was a healthcare worker with PCR-confirmed SARS-CoV-2 infection or an uninfected control (not recorded which). This rearrangement joins TRBV5-1 to TRBJ1-1; D gene uncertain. Sequencing was performed on whole blood. The CDR3 sequence is CASSPGDFPAFF. DNA for the CDR3: TGCGCCAGCAGCCCCGGCGACTTCCCGGCTTTCTTT.